The T cell receptor (beta chain) under discussion was sequenced for a study of T cells in Graves' hyperthyroidism and ophthalmopathy. Worth noting for this clonotype: Its specificity is unknown.

Study-wide points: In blood, most of the thyroid clonotypes expanded above 0.001 were also present.

The investigators amplified TCR beta CDR3 regions from RNA transcripts. The HTBI primer set drove a first-round RT-PCR of the TCR CDR3. From the multiplex PCR reads, TCRdb called clonotypes with MiXCR, one entry per CDR3 protein. The sample carries about 640,000 distinct CDR3 sequences, 20% to 25% recorded once. The germline CDR1 and CDR2 sequences are MNHEY and SMNVEV (reference sequence). There are 12 residues in the CDR3. With duration under 3 months, ophthalmopathy was active: Clinical Activity Score at least 3, NOSPECS at least 4. The rearrangement links TRBV27 to TRBJ2-3; a possible D gene is TRBD1 (5 bases). This receptor was taken from a man aged 30-40 years with Graves' ophthalmopathy. Specimen: blood. CDR3 bases: TGTGCTATAGGGGTGGGCACAGATACGCAGTATTTT. Amino acids: CAIGVGTDTQYF.